Following are 20 T cell receptor beta chains from one sample sequenced in a study of blood T cell repertoires in COVID-19. Sequenced by immunoSEQ multiplex PCR; TCRdb stores in-frame clones only, minus some. This sample has some 100,000 clones; approximately 82% occur once, and the top ten carry 7.9%. The sample taken for sequencing was peripheral blood. The source is a woman older than 75 with active or convalescent COVID-19.

The CDR3 sequence: CASSTTTGYSNQPQHF. The CDR3 nucleotides are TGTGCCAGTAGTACAACGACAGGTTATAGCAATCAGCCCCAGCATTTT. The rearrangement uses TRBV19 and TRBJ1-5; D is possibly TRBD1 (6 bases). Trimming stripped 4 bases from V and 0 bases from J, with 13 bases between. From germline, CDR1 is LNHDA and CDR2 SQIVND (reference sequence). The CDR3 has 16 residues.

The rearrangement uses TRBV19 and TRBJ2-1, with D uncertain. Trimming pared 5 bases from V and 4 bases from J, leaving 12 bases between. The germline gives CDR1 LNHDA, CDR2 SQIVND (reference sequence). The length of the CDR3 is 14 residues. The CDR3 nucleotides read TGTGCCAGTAGTGTTAACCAGATATACAATGAGCAGTTCTTC. This codes for CASSVNQIYNEQFF.

The V gene is TRBV9, the J gene TRBJ1-1; D is uncertain. This CDR3 contains 14 residues. V was shortened by 0 bases and J by 4 bases, with 10 bases between the two germline ends. CDR1 SGDLS and CDR2 YYNGEE come from the germline V gene. The CDR3 protein is CASSVAPGVTEAFF. CDR3 in DNA: TGTGCCAGCAGCGTAGCCCCCGGGGTCACTGAAGCTTTCTTT.

This clone has more than one count but fewer than ten. This chain joins TRBV5-1 and TRBJ1-3; D unresolved. Germline V gives CDR1 SGHRS, CDR2 YFSETQ. The CDR3 contains 13 residues. V was cut by 3 bases and J by 2 bases, with 6 bases left in between. The chain's CDR3 is CASSSGAGNTIYF. The CDR3 nucleotides read TGCGCCAGCAGCTCCGGTGCTGGAAACACCATATATTTT.

This clone is a singleton in its sample. The V and J genes are TRBV5-1 and TRBJ2-7; D gene unclear. The CDR3 is 15 amino acids. Germline CDR1 SGHRS, CDR2 YFSETQ. The ends were cut back, 0 bases at V and 2 bases at J, with 12 bases in the middle. The chain's CDR3 is CASSLGQTSTYEQYF. CDR3 bases: TGCGCCAGCAGCTTGGGGCAGACAAGTACCTACGAGCAGTACTTC. Filled out from reference TRBV5-1 and TRBJ2-7, the complete variable domain reads KAGVTQTPRYLIKTRGQQVTLSCSPISGHRSVSWYQQTPGQGLQFLFEYFSETQRNKGNFPGRFSGRQFSNSRSEMNVSTLELGDSALYLCASSLGQTSTYEQYFGPGTRLTVT.

The gene calls are TRBV5-4 and TRBJ1-4; the match to TRBD1 covers 8 bases. The trim removed 3 bases at V and 6 bases at J, leaving 7 bases unmatched. The CDR3 length is 15 residues. Germline values: CDR1 SGHNT, CDR2 YYREEE (reference sequence). CDR3 DNA sequence: TGTGCCAGCAGCTCCTCACAGGGGGTTCATGAAAAACTGTTTTTT. Residues: CASSSSQGVHEKLFF.

This clone was detected only once. The chain carries TRBV11-1 and TRBJ2-2; tentatively, D is TRBD2 (5 bases). Germline assignment: CDR1 SGHAT and CDR2 FQDESV (reference sequence). Trimming pared 6 bases from V and 6 bases from J, leaving 8 bases between. The CDR3 totals 12 residues. CDR3 in DNA: TGTGCCAGCAGTTCCGGGGCCGGGGAGCTGTTTTTT. Its translation is CASSSGAGELFF.

This sequence joins TRBV7-9 and TRBJ1-1, with a tentative D call TRBD1 (6 bases). This CDR3 has 15 amino acids. Germline V gene sequence: CDR1 SEHNR, CDR2 FQNEAQ (reference sequence). The ends were cut back, 1 base at V and 5 bases at J, with 14 bases in the middle. CDR3 region: CASSLDVGGPTEAFF. DNA of the CDR3: TGTGCCAGCAGCTTAGATGTCGGGGGGCCTACTGAAGCTTTCTTT.

This clone was found a few times. V usage is TRBV5-1 and J usage is TRBJ2-5, with D possibly matching TRBD1 (5 bases). This CDR3 is 14 amino acids long. Germline CDR1 is SGHRS and CDR2 is YFSETQ. The germline V and J ends were trimmed by 1 base and 4 bases, with 11 bases remaining between them. The DNA for the CDR3 is TGCGCCAGCAGCTTGCAGGGCCCCCGAGAGACCCAGTACTTC. Protein sequence: CASSLQGPRETQYF. The full variable domain, in which reference TRBV5-1 and TRBJ2-5 provide the parts outside the CDR3, is KAGVTQTPRYLIKTRGQQVTLSCSPISGHRSVSWYQQTPGQGLQFLFEYFSETQRNKGNFPGRFSGRQFSNSRSEMNVSTLELGDSALYLCASSLQGPRETQYFGPGTRLLVL.

This clone was seen once. V is TRBV9 and J is TRBJ2-5, with 7 bases matching TRBD1. V lost 2 bases to trimming and J lost 1 base; unmatched junction nucleotides: 5. CDR1 and CDR2 from the germline V gene are SGDLS and YYNGEE. The CDR3 is 15 amino acids. CDR3 DNA sequence: TGTGCCAGCAGCGTTCACAGGGGCACCCAAGAGACCCAGTACTTC. This gives the protein CASSVHRGTQETQYF.

CDR3 in amino acids: CAWSVARGHHYGYTF. The CDR3 DNA follows: TGTGCCTGGAGTGTTGCGAGGGGACATCATTATGGCTACACCTTC. This chain uses TRBV30 with TRBJ1-2; D might be TRBD1 (6 bases). The V end was cut by 0 bases, the J end by 5 bases, with 16 bases between. Germline CDR1 and CDR2: GTSNPN and SVGIG (reference sequence). The CDR3 is 15 residues long.

This chain links TRBV18 with TRBJ2-7; D gene unclear. The V gene lost 2 bases and the J gene lost 3 bases, with 8 bases spanning the gap. There are 13 residues in the CDR3. The germline gives CDR1 KGHSH, CDR2 LQKENI. CDR3 residues: CASSPLQVYEQYF. The CDR3 DNA sequence: TGTGCCAGCTCACCATTGCAGGTCTACGAGCAGTACTTC.

This clone was counted a single time. CDR3 sequence (DNA): TGTGCCAGTAGTTCACTGACAGGTAAACGGGTCAATGAGCAGTTCTTC. It encodes CASSSLTGKRVNEQFF. The rearrangement uses TRBV19 and TRBJ2-1; weak D call: TRBD1 (6 bases). This CDR3 contains 16 residues. Trimming pared 5 bases from V and 6 bases from J, leaving 20 bases between. Germline V gene lookup returns CDR1 LNHDA and CDR2 SQIVND (reference sequence). The full variable domain, its missing parts supplied by reference TRBV19 and TRBJ2-1, is DGGITQSPKYLFRKEGQNVTLSCEQNLNHDAMYWYRQDPGQGLRLIYYSQIVNDFQKGDIAEGYSVSREKKESFPLTVTSAQKNPTAFYLCASSSLTGKRVNEQFFGPGTRLTVL.

The chain couples TRBV19 to TRBJ1-5; 7 bases agree with TRBD1. This CDR3 has 17 amino acids. Germline CDR1 reads LNHDA; CDR2 reads SQIVND (reference sequence). The V gene end was trimmed by 3 bases and the J gene end by 0 bases; junction bases not matched to a gene: 8. The CDR3 here is CASSIWDSAYSNQPQHF. Written as DNA, the CDR3 is TGTGCCAGTAGTATTTGGGACAGTGCTTATAGCAATCAGCCCCAGCATTTT.

The chain employs TRBV6-4 and TRBJ1-4, with 12 bases identical to TRBD1. Looked up from germline, CDR1 is MRHNA and CDR2 is SNTAGT. The V gene end was trimmed by 6 bases and the J gene end by 8 bases; junction bases not matched to a gene: 4. The CDR3 extends over 14 amino acids. The CDR3 here is CASSPGQGAEKLFF. The CDR3 nucleotides are TGTGCCAGCAGCCCGGGACAGGGGGCCGAAAAACTGTTTTTT.

This sequence joins TRBV7-3 and TRBJ2-1, with D perhaps matching TRBD2 (7 bases). Germline assignment: CDR1 SGHTA and CDR2 FQGTGA. This CDR3 is built from 19 residues. V gave up 4 bases and J gave up 7 bases, with 29 bases separating them. The CDR3 DNA sequence: TGTGCCAGCAGCTCGGGGGCCCGGGGGGCCGCGGGAGTCAGGAATGAGCAGTTCTTC. The encoded protein is CASSSGARGAAGVRNEQFF.

The V call is TRBV6-4, the J call TRBJ1-6, with 9 bases aligning to TRBD1. CDR3 length: 15 residues. Germline trimming cut 2 bases from V and 7 bases from J; bases unmatched to any gene: 3. CDR1 MRHNA and CDR2 SNTAGT come from the germline V gene. CDR3 coding DNA: TGTGCCAGCAGTGACCTGGGACAGGGAAATTCACCCCTCCACTTT. It codes for CASSDLGQGNSPLHF.

The chain uses TRBV30 and TRBJ1-2; D not certain. Per germline, CDR1 GTSNPN and CDR2 SVGIG (reference sequence). The CDR3 runs 10 residues. V was pared by 0 bases and J by 11 bases, with 7 bases between. DNA for the CDR3: TGTGCCTGGAGTGTAAAGGAGTACACCTTC. Translation gives CAWSVKEYTF.

The rearrangement links TRBV19 to TRBJ2-1, with D possibly TRBD1 on 5 matching bases. In germline, CDR1 is LNHDA, CDR2 SQIVND (reference sequence). V lost 6 bases, J lost 8 bases, and 11 bases lay in between. This CDR3 region has 12 residues. CDR3 sequence (DNA): TGTGCCAGTAGCCTATCCAGGGATGAGCAGTTCTTC. Protein: CASSLSRDEQFF. Variable domain in full (rest from reference TRBV19 and TRBJ2-1): DGGITQSPKYLFRKEGQNVTLSCEQNLNHDAMYWYRQDPGQGLRLIYYSQIVNDFQKGDIAEGYSVSREKKESFPLTVTSAQKNPTAFYLCASSLSRDEQFFGPGTRLTVL.

The rearrangement joins TRBV19 to TRBJ2-6, with D possibly being TRBD2 (5 bases). The CDR3 is 17 amino acids. Germline CDR1 LNHDA, CDR2 SQIVND (reference sequence). V was clipped by 7 bases and J by 0 bases, with 16 bases between them. In DNA form, the CDR3 reads TGTGCCAGTACCGAGTCCCAAGGGAGCTCTGGGGCCAACGTCCTGACTTTC. Translation gives CASTESQGSSGANVLTF.